This is a list of T cell receptor beta chains from one sample in a study of T cells in Graves' hyperthyroidism and ophthalmopathy. Each CDR3 protein is one row after TCRdb ran MiXCR on the multiplex PCR reads. The sample consists of about 410,000 distinct CDR3 sequences, roughly 15% of them appearing once. Sequenced material: blood. Source of these receptors: a young man with Graves' ophthalmopathy. The CDR3 runs from the conserved cysteine through the conserved F or W. The order of the fields is clone size, J gene, V gene, D gene, CDR3 protein, CDR3 DNA. A D gene is named only where the DNA matches it firmly. Only part of the rows carry a size: once, few, many, or a class if the clone is expanded.

size: few; J: TRBJ1-2; V: TRBV6-1; D: NA; CDR3: CASRKVVNYGYTF; DNA: TGTGCCAGCAGAAAAGTAGTCAACTATGGCTACACCTTC
size: many; J: TRBJ1-4; V: TRBV6-1; D: NA; CDR3: CASSHRTFNEKLFF; DNA: TGTGCCAGCAGTCACAGGACCTTCAATGAAAAACTGTTTTTT
size: few; J: TRBJ2-2; V: TRBV3-1; D: NA; CDR3: CASSHHTGGDTGELFF; DNA: TGTGCCAGCAGCCATCACACCGGAGGGGACACCGGGGAGCTGTTTTTT
size: NA; J: TRBJ2-2; V: TRBV5-1; D: TRBD1; CDR3: CASSLKGQGITGELFF; DNA: TGCGCCAGCAGCTTGAAAGGACAGGGTATCACCGGGGAGCTGTTTTTT
size: many; J: TRBJ1-2; V: TRBV29-1; D: TRBD1; CDR3: CSAVGTDSNYGYTF; DNA: TGCAGCGCTGTCGGGACAGACTCTAACTATGGCTACACCTTC
size: many; J: TRBJ2-7; V: TRBV3-1; D: NA; CDR3: CASSQAPDSSYYEQYF; DNA: TGTGCCAGCAGCCAAGCCCCGGACAGCTCCTACTACGAGCAGTACTTC
size: many; J: TRBJ2-7; V: TRBV5-1; D: NA; CDR3: CASTIGGTVLYEQYF; DNA: TGCGCCAGCACCATTGGGGGGACAGTCCTCTACGAGCAGTACTTC
size: NA; J: TRBJ2-2; V: TRBV20-1; D: NA; CDR3: CSARVVQGGELFF; DNA: TGCAGTGCTAGAGTGGTCCAGGGCGGGGAGCTGTTTTTT
size: few; J: TRBJ1-4; V: TRBV3-1; D: NA; CDR3: CASSLQGGVGEKLFF; DNA: TGTGCCAGCAGCCTCCAGGGAGGGGTGGGTGAAAAACTGTTTTTT
size: few; J: TRBJ1-4; V: TRBV3-1; D: NA; CDR3: CASRLGPGGEKLFF; DNA: TGTGCCAGCAGACTTGGCCCTGGGGGTGAAAAACTGTTTTTT
size: NA; J: TRBJ2-5; V: TRBV4-1; D: NA; CDR3: CASSQLGTRAQYF; DNA: TGCGCCAGCAGCCAACTAGGGACTCGGGCCCAGTACTTC
size: few; J: TRBJ2-1; V: TRBV7-9; D: TRBD2; CDR3: CASSLEVLGGRAFNEQFF; DNA: TGTGCCAGCAGCTTAGAGGTTTTAGGCGGGAGGGCCTTTAATGAGCAGTTCTTC
size: many; J: TRBJ1-1; V: TRBV12-3/TRBV12-4; D: TRBD1; CDR3: CASSLGTAEAFF; DNA: TGTGCCAGCAGTCTAGGGACAGCTGAAGCTTTCTTT
size: many; J: TRBJ1-2; V: TRBV12-3/TRBV12-4; D: TRBD1; CDR3: CASSSPPGQNFYGYTF; DNA: TGTGCCAGCAGTTCCCCCCCGGGACAGAACTTCTATGGCTACACCTTC
size: many; J: TRBJ1-1; V: TRBV9; D: NA; CDR3: CASSLTGLTEAFF; DNA: TGTGCCAGCAGTCTCACAGGGTTAACTGAAGCTTTCTTT
size: NA; J: TRBJ1-5; V: TRBV28; D: NA; CDR3: CASSLAGFYSNQPQHF; DNA: TGTGCCAGCAGCTTAGCAGGGTTTTATAGCAATCAGCCCCAGCATTTT
size: few; J: TRBJ1-1; V: TRBV4-1; D: NA; CDR3: CASSQESPRSGFEAFF; DNA: TGCGCCAGCAGCCAAGAGTCCCCCCGGTCAGGGTTTGAAGCTTTCTTT
size: many; J: TRBJ2-7; V: TRBV7-2; D: TRBD2; CDR3: CASSFSGRGPYEQYF; DNA: TGTGCCAGCAGCTTTAGCGGGAGAGGACCCTACGAGCAGTACTTC
size: few; J: TRBJ2-7; V: TRBV15; D: TRBD1; CDR3: CATSRAPAGQGYEQYF; DNA: TGTGCCACCAGCAGAGCCCCGGCCGGACAGGGCTACGAGCAGTACTTC
size: few; J: TRBJ2-6; V: TRBV12-5; D: NA; CDR3: CASGLVNGEGYSGANVLTF; DNA: TGTGCTAGTGGTTTGGTGAATGGAGAAGGGTACTCTGGGGCCAACGTCCTGACTTTC
size: NA; J: TRBJ2-2; V: TRBV2; D: NA; CDR3: CASSEVAPGDGELFF; DNA: TGTGCCAGCAGTGAGGTGGCGCCGGGGGACGGGGAGCTGTTTTTT
size: many; J: TRBJ2-2; V: TRBV29-1; D: NA; CDR3: CSVLSREWTGELFF; DNA: TGCAGCGTTCTCAGCAGGGAGTGGACCGGGGAGCTGTTTTTT
size: many; J: TRBJ2-7; V: TRBV12-3/TRBV12-4; D: TRBD1; CDR3: CASSSPPGQLSYEQYF; DNA: TGTGCCAGCAGTTCCCCCCCGGGACAGCTAAGCTACGAGCAGTACTTC
size: many; J: TRBJ1-2; V: TRBV10-3; D: TRBD1; CDR3: CAISVGTDDGYTF; DNA: TGTGCCATCAGTGTAGGGACAGACGATGGCTACACCTTC
size: many; J: TRBJ2-5; V: TRBV7-2; D: NA; CDR3: CASTRSRDATWETQYF; DNA: TGTGCCAGCACCAGATCCAGGGACGCAACCTGGGAGACCCAGTACTTC
size: many; J: TRBJ2-1; V: TRBV27; D: TRBD2; CDR3: CASSLAGGYRNEQFF; DNA: TGTGCCAGCAGTCTAGCGGGGGGGTACCGCAATGAGCAGTTCTTC
size: many; J: TRBJ2-3; V: TRBV6-1; D: NA; CDR3: CASSVDRYSTDTQYF; DNA: TGTGCCAGCAGTGTGGACAGATATAGCACAGATACGCAGTATTTT
size: many; J: TRBJ1-3; V: TRBV3-1; D: NA; CDR3: CASSQKASSGNTIYF; DNA: TGTGCCAGCAGCCAAAAGGCGAGCTCTGGAAACACCATATATTTT
size: NA; J: TRBJ2-5; V: TRBV15; D: TRBD2; CDR3: CATSRGLAGEETQYF; DNA: TGTGCCACCAGCAGGGGACTAGCGGGGGAAGAGACCCAGTACTTC